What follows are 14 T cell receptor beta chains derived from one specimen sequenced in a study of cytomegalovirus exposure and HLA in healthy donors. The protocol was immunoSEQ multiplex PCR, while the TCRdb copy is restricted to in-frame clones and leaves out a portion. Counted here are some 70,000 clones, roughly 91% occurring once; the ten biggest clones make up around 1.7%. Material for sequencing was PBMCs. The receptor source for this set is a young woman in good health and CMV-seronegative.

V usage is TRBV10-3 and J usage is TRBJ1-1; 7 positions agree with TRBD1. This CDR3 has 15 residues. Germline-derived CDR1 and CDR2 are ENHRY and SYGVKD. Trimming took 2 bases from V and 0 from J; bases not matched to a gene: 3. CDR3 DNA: TGTGCCATCAGTGAGGGGGACAGTCTGAACACTGAAGCTTTCTTT. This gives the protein CAISEGDSLNTEAFF.

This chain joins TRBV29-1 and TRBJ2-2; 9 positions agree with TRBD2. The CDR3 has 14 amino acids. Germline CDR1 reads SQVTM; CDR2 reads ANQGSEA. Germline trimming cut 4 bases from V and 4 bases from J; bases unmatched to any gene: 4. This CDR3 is CSVASGGTTGELFF. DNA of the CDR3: TGCAGCGTTGCAAGCGGGGGGACCACCGGGGAGCTGTTTTTT.

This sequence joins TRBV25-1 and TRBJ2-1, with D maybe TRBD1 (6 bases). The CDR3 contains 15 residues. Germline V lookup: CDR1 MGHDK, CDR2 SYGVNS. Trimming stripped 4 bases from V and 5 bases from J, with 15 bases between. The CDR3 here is CASSVPGAVHNEQFF. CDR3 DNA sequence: TGTGCCAGCAGTGTTCCAGGGGCGGTGCACAATGAGCAGTTCTTC.

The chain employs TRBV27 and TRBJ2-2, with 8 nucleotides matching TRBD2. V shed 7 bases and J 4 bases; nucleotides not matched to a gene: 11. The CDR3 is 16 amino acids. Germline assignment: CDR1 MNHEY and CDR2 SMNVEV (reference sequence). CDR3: CASKFGTGGGTGELFF. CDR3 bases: TGTGCCAGCAAGTTTGGGACGGGGGGGGGCACCGGGGAGCTGTTTTTT.

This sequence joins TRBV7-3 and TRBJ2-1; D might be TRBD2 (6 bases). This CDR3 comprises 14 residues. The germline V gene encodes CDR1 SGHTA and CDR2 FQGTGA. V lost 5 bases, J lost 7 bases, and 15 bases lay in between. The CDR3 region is CASSASAFRNEQFF. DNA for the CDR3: TGTGCCAGCAGCGCTAGCGCCTTTAGGAATGAGCAGTTCTTC.

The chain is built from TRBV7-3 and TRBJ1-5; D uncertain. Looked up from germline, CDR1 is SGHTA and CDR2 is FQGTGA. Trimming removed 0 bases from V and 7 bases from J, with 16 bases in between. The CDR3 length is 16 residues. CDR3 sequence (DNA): TGTGCCAGCAGCTTAACGTTTCCGTTCGCGAGCCAGCCCCAGCATTTT. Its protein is CASSLTFPFASQPQHF.

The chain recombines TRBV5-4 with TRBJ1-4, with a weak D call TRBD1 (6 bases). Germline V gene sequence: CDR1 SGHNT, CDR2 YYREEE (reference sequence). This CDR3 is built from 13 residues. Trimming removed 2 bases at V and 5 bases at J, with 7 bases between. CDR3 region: CASSLQGNEKLFF. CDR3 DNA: TGTGCCAGCAGCTTACAGGGCAATGAAAAACTGTTTTTT.

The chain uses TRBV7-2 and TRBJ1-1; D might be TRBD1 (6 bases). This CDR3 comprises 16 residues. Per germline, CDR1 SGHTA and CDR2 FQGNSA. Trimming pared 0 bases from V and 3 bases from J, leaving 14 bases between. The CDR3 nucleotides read TGTGCCAGCAGCTTAGCGGCGGGGGCGGAAGACACTGAAGCTTTCTTT. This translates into CASSLAAGAEDTEAFF.

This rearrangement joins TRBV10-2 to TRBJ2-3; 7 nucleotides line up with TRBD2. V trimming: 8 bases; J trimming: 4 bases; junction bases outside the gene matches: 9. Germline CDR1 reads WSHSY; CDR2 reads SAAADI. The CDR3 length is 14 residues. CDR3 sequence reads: CASANWGGPDTQYF. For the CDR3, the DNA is TGCGCCAGCGCCAATTGGGGGGGACCAGATACGCAGTATTTT.

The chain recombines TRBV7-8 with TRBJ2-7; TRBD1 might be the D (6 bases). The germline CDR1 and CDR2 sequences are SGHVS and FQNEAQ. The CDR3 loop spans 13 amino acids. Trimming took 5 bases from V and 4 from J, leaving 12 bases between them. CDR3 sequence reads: CASSQGTRYEQYF. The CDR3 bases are TGTGCCAGCAGCCAGGGGACCCGTTACGAGCAGTACTTC.

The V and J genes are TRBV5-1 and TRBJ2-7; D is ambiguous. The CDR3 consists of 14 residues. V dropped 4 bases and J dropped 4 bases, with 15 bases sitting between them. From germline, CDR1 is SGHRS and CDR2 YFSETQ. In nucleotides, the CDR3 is TGCGCCAGCAGCCCAACAGTGGGTTTGTACGAGCAGTACTTC. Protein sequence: CASSPTVGLYEQYF.

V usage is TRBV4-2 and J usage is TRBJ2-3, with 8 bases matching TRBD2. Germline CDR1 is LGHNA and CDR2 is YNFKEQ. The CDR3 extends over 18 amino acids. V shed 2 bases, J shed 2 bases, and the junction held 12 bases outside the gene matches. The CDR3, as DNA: TGTGCCAGCAGCCAACGGGCAGCTGCGGGGGGCTCCACAGATACGCAGTATTTT. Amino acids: CASSQRAAAGGSTDTQYF.

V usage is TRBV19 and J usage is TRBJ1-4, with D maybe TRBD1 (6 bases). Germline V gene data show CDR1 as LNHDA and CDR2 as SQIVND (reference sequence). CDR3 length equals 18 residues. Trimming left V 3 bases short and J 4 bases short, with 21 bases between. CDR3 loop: CASSIRGQLSNVNEKLFF. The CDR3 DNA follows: TGTGCCAGTAGTATTCGCGGACAGTTATCTAATGTTAATGAAAAACTGTTTTTT.

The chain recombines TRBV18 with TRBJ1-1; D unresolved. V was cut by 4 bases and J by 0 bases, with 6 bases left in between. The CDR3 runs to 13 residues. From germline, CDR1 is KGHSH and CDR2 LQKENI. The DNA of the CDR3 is TGTGCCAGCTCACAAACGGTGAACACTGAAGCTTTCTTT. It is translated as CASSQTVNTEAFF.